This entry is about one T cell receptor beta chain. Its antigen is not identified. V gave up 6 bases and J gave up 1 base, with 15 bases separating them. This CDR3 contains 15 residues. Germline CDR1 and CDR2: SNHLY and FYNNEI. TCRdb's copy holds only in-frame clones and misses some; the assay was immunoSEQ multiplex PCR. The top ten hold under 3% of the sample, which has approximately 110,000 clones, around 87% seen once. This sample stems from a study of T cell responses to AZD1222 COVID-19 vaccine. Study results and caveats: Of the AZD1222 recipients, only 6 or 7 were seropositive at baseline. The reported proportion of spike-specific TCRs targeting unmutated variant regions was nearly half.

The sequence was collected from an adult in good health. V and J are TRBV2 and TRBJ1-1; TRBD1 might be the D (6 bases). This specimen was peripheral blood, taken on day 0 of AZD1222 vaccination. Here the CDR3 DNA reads TGTGCCAGCAGCCAAAACCTGGACAGGAACACTGAAGCTTTCTTT. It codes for CASSQNLDRNTEAFF.